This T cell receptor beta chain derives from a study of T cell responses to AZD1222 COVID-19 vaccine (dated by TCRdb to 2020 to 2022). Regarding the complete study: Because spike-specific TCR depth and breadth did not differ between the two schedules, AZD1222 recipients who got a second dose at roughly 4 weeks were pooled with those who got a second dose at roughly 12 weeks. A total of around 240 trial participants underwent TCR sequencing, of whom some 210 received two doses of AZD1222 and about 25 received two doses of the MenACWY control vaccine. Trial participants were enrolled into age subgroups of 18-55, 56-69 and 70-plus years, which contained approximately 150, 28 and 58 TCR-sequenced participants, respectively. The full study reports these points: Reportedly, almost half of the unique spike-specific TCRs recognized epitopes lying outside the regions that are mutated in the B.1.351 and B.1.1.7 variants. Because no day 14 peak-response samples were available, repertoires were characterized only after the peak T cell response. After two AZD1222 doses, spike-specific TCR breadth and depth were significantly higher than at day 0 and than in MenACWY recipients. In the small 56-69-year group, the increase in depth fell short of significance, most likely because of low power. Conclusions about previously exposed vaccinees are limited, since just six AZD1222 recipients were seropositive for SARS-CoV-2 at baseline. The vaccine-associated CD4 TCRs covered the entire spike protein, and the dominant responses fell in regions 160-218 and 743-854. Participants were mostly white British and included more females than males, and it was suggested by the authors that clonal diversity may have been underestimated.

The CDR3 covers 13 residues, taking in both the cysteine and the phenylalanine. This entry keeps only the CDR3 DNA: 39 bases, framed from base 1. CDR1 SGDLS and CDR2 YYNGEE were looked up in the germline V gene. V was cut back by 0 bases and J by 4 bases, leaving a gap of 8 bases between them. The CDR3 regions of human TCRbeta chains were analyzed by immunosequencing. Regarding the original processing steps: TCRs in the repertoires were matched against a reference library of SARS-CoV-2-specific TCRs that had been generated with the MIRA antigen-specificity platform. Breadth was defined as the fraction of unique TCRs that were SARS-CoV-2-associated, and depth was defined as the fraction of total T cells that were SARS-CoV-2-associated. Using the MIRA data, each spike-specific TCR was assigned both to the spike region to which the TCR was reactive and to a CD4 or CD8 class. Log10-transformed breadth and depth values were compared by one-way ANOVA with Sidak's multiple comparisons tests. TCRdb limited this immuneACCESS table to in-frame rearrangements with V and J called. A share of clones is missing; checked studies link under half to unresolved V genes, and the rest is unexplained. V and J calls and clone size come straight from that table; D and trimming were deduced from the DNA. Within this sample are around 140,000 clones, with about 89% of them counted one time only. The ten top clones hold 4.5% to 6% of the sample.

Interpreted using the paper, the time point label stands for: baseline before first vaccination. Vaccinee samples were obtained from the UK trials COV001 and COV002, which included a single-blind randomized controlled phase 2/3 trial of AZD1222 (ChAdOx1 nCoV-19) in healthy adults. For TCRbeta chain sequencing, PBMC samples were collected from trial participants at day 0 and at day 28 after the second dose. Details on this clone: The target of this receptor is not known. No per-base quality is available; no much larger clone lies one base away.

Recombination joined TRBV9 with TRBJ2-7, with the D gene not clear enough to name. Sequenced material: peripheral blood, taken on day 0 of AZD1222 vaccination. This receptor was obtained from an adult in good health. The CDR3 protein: CASSVDLGYEQYF. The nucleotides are TGTGCCAGCAGCGTAGATTTAGGGTACGAGCAGTACTTC.